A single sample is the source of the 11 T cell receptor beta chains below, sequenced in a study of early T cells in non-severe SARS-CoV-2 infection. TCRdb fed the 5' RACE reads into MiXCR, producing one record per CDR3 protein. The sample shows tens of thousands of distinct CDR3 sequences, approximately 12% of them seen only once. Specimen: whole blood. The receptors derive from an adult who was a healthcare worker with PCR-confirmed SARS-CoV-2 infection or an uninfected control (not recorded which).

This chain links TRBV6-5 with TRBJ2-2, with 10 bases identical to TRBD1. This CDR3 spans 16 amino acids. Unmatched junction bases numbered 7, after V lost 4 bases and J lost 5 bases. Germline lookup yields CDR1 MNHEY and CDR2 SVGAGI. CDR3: CASSSLSDRGTGELFF. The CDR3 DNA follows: TGTGCCAGCAGTTCTTTGTCGGACAGGGGGACCGGGGAGCTGTTTTTT.

CDR3 residues: CASSSRRSRIEQFF. The CDR3 DNA sequence: TGTGCCAGCAGCTCCCGCCGGTCTAGGATTGAGCAGTTCTTC. The J gene is TRBJ2-1, the V gene TRBV7-2; D gene ambiguous. The CDR3 consists of 14 residues. The ends were cut back, 4 bases at V and 9 bases at J, with 16 bases in the middle. Germline loops: CDR1 SGHTA, CDR2 FQGNSA.

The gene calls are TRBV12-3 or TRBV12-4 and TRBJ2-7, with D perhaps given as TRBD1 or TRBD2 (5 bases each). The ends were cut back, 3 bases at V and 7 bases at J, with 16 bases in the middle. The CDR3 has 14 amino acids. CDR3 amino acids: CASSFVVSWGEQYF. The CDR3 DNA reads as TGTGCCAGCAGTTTCGTAGTCTCCTGGGGGGAGCAGTACTTC.

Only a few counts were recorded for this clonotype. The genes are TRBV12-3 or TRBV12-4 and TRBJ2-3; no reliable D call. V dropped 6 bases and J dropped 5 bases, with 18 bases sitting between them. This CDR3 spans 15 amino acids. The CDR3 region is CASRPAPFNGDTQYF. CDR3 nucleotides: TGTGCCAGCAGGCCCGCTCCATTCAACGGAGATACGCAGTATTTT.

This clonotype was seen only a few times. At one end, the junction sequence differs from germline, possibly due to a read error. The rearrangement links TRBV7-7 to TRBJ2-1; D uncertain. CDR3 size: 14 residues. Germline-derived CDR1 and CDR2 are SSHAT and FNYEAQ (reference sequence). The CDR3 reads CASSVQDSYNEQFF. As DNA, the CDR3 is TGTGCTAGCAGCGTACAAGACTCCTACAATGAGCAGTTCTTC.

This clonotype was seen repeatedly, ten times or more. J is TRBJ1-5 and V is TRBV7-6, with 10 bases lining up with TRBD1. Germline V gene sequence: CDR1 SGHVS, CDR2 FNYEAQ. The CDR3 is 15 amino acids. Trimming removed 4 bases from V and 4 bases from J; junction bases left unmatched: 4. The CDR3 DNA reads TGTGCCAGCAGCTGGGACAGGGGAGGGAATCAGCCCCAGCATTTT. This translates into CASSWDRGGNQPQHF.

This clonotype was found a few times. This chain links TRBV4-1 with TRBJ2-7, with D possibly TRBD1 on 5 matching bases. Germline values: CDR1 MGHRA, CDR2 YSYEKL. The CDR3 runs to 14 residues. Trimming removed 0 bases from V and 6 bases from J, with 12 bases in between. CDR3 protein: CASSQESGFGEQYF. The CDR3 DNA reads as TGCGCCAGCAGCCAAGAGTCAGGGTTCGGCGAGCAGTACTTC.

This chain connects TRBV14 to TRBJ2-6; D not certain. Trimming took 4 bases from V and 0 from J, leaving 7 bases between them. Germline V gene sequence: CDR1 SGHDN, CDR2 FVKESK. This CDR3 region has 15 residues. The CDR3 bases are TGTGCCAGCAGCCGGACGAGCTCTGGGGCCAACGTCCTGACTTTC. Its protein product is CASSRTSSGANVLTF. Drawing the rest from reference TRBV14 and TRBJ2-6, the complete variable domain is EAGVTQFPSHSVIEKGQTVTLRCDPISGHDNLYWYRRVMGKEIKFLLHFVKESKQDESGMPNNRFLAERTGGTYSTLKVQPAELEDSGVYFCASSRTSSGANVLTFGAGSRLTVL.

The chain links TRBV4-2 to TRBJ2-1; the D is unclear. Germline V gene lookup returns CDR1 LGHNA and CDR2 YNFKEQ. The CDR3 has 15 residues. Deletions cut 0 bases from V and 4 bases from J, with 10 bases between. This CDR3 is CASSQEYSAYNEQFF. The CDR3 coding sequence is TGTGCCAGCAGCCAAGAGTACTCTGCTTACAATGAGCAGTTCTTC.

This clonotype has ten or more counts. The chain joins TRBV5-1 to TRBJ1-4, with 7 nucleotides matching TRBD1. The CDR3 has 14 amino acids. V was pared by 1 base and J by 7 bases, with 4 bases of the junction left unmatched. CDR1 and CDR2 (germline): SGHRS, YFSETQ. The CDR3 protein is CASSLRQGVEKLFF. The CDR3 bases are TGCGCCAGCAGCTTGCGACAGGGTGTTGAAAAACTGTTTTTT.

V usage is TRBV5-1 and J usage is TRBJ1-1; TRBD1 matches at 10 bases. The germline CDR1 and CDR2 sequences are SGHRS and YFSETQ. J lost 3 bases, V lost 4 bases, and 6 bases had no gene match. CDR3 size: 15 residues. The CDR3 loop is CASSDPGQGYTEAFF. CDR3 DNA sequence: TGCGCCAGCAGCGACCCGGGACAGGGGTACACTGAAGCTTTCTTT.